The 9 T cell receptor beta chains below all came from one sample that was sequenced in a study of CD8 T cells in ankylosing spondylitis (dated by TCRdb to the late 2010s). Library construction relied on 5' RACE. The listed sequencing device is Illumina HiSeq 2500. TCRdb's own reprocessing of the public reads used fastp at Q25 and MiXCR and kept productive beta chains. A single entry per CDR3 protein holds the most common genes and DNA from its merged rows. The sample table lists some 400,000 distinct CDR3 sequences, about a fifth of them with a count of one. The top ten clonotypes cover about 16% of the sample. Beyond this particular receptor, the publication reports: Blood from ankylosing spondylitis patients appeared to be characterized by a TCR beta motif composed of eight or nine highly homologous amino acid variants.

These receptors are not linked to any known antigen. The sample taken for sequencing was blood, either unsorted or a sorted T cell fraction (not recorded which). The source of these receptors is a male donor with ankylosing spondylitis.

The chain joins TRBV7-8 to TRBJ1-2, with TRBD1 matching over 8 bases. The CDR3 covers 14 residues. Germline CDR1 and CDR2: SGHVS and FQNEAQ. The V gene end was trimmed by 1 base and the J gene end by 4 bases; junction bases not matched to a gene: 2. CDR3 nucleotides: TGTGCCAGCAGCTTAGAGGGACAGGCCTATGGCTACACCTTC. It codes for CASSLEGQAYGYTF.

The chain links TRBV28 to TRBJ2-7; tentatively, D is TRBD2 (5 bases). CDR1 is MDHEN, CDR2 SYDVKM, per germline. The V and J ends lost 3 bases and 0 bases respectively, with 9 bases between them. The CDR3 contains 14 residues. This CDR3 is CASSFASGSYEQYF. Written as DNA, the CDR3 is TGTGCCAGCAGTTTTGCCAGCGGCTCCTACGAGCAGTACTTC.

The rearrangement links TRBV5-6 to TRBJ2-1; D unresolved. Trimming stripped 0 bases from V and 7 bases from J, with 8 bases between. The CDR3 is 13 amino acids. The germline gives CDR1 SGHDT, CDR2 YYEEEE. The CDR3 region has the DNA TGTGCCAGCAGCTTGGGCAGGCGGAATGAGCAGTTCTTC. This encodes CASSLGRRNEQFF.

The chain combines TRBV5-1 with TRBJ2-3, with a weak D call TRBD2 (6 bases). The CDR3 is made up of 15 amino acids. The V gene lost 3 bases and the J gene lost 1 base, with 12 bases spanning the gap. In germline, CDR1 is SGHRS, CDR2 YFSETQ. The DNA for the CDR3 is TGCGCCAGCAGCTATAGCGGACCTGGCACAGATACGCAGTATTTT. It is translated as CASSYSGPGTDTQYF.

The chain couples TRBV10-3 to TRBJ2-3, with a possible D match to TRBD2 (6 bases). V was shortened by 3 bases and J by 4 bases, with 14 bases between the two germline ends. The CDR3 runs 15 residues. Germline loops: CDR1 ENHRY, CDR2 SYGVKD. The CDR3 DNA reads TGTGCCATCAGTGATTTTCAGGGAGGCCCAGATACGCAGTATTTT. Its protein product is CAISDFQGGPDTQYF.

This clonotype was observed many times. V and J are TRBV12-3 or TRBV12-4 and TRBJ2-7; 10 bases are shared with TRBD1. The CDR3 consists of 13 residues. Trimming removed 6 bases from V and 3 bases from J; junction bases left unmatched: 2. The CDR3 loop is CASSRDRGYEQYF. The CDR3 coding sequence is TGTGCCAGCAGCCGGGACAGGGGCTACGAGCAGTACTTC.

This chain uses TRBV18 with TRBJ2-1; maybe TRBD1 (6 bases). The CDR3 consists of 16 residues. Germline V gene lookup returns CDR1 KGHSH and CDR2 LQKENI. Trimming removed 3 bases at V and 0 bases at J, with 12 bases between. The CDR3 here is CASSPLQGSSYNEQFF. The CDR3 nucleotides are TGTGCCAGCTCACCCTTACAGGGAAGCTCCTACAATGAGCAGTTCTTC. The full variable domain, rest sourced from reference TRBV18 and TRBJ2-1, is NAGVMQNPRHLVRRRGQEARLRCSPMKGHSHVYWYRQLPEEGLKFMVYLQKENIIDESGMPKERFSAEFPKEGPSILRIQQVVRGDSAAYFCASSPLQGSSYNEQFFGPGTRLTVL.

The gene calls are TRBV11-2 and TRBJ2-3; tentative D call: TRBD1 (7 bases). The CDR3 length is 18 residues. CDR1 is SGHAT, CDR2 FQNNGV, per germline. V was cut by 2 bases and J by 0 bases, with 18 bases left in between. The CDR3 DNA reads TGTGCCAGCAGCTTACAATTGACAGGGCGGGGAAGCACAGATACGCAGTATTTT. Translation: CASSLQLTGRGSTDTQYF.

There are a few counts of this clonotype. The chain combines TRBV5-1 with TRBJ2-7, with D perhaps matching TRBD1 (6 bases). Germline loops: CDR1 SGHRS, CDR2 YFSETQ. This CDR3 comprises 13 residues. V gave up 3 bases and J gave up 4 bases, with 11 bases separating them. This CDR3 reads CASSSPTGYEQYF. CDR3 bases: TGCGCCAGCAGCTCCCCGACAGGTTACGAGCAGTACTTC.